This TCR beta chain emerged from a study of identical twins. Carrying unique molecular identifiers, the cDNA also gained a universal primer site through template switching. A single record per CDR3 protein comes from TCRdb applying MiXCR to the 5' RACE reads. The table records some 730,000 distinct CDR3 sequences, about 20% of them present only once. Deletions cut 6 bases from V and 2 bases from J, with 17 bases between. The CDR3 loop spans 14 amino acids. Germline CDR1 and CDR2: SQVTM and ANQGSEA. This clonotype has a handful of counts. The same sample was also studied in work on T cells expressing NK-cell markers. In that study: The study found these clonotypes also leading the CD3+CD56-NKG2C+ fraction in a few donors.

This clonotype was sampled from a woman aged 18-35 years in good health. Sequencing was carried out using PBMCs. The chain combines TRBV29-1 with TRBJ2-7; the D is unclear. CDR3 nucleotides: TGCAGCGTACTATCCGGGCTACGTACCTACGAGCAGTACTTC. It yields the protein CSVLSGLRTYEQYF.